These 10 T cell receptor beta chains share one sample of origin, sequenced in a study of control samples from healthy donors and cancer patients. TCRdb's copy holds only in-frame clones and misses some; the assay was immunoSEQ multiplex PCR. The sample yields about 180,000 clones, nearly 90% seen once. Sequenced input: blood. Every receptor here comes from a woman aged 45-60 years in good health.

The DNA for the CDR3 is TGTGCCAGCAGTGGAGGCCCCGCTCCCCAAGAGACCCAGTACTTC. The encoded protein is CASSGGPAPQETQYF. This rearrangement joins TRBV2 to TRBJ2-5, with D unclear. Per germline, CDR1 SNHLY and CDR2 FYNNEI. V was pared by 4 bases and J by 1 base, with 13 bases between. This CDR3 has 15 residues.

The V gene is TRBV10-3, the J gene TRBJ1-1, with TRBD1 matching 11 bases. V lost 6 bases to trimming and J lost 5 bases; unmatched junction nucleotides: 8. Germline V gives CDR1 ENHRY, CDR2 SYGVKD. The CDR3 is 15 residues long. CDR3 sequence reads: CAISGTGGLGTEAFF. For the CDR3, the DNA is TGTGCCATCAGCGGGACAGGGGGGTTGGGGACTGAAGCTTTCTTT.

The CDR3 nucleotides are TGTGCCACCAGCAGACTAGGACAGGGCGGCGGGGCCAACGTCCTGACTTTC. It is translated as CATSRLGQGGGANVLTF. This sequence joins TRBV15 and TRBJ2-6; 8 nucleotides match TRBD1. V trimming: 2 bases; J trimming: 4 bases; junction bases outside the gene matches: 7. The CDR3 is 17 amino acids. From germline, CDR1 is LNHNV and CDR2 YYDKDF (reference sequence).

The sample holds a few counts of this clone. The V gene is TRBV6-1, the J gene TRBJ1-2; TRBD1 aligns across 9 bases. Losses at the gene ends were 1 base for V and 5 bases for J; bases not matched to a gene: 5. In germline, CDR1 is MNHNS, CDR2 SASEGT. CDR3 length: 15 residues. DNA of the CDR3: TGTGCCAGCAGTGAAGACAGGGACAGGGATTATGGCTACACCTTC. This encodes CASSEDRDRDYGYTF.

Remarks on this clone: The CDR3 does not end in the conserved phenylalanine or tryptophan, so this is likely a read error. The DNA is left out, because the CDR3 cannot be placed on it with certainty; the CDR3 is given as TCRdb lists it. The chain couples TRBV14 to TRBJ2-7; the table names TRBD2, a call not compared with the DNA. Counting both end residues, the CDR3 totals 12 amino acids. CDR1 and CDR2 from the germline V gene are SGHDN and FVKESK. The CDR3 sequence is CASSPSSYEHYP.

This clone was detected a few times. The chain couples TRBV20-1 to TRBJ2-1; D is ambiguous. The germline gives CDR1 DFQATT, CDR2 SNEGSKA (reference sequence). Trimming removed 2 bases from V and 7 bases from J, with 6 bases in between. The CDR3 has 11 residues. The CDR3 protein is CSARPLNEQFF. CDR3 DNA sequence: TGCAGTGCTAGACCTTTGAATGAGCAGTTCTTC.

V is TRBV5-5 and J is TRBJ2-7; possibly TRBD1 or TRBD2 for D (5 bases each). The V gene's germline CDR1 is SGHKS and CDR2 YYEKEE (reference sequence). The CDR3 has 14 residues. The V and J ends lost 4 bases and 7 bases respectively, with 18 bases between them. This CDR3 reads CASSPRAGTWEQYF. The CDR3 nucleotides are TGTGCCAGCAGCCCTAGGGCAGGGACGTGGGAGCAGTACTTC.

The CDR3 is CASSPSTGNEQYF. CDR3 nucleotide sequence: TGTGCCAGCAGCCCCTCGACAGGGAACGAGCAGTACTTC. The J gene is TRBJ2-7, the V gene TRBV5-4; TRBD1 matches at 7 bases. Germline assignment: CDR1 SGHNT and CDR2 YYREEE (reference sequence). There are 13 residues in the CDR3. Trimming removed 4 bases from V and 5 bases from J; junction bases left unmatched: 6.

V gene TRBV15 combines with J gene TRBJ1-2; the D is unclear. The germline V gene encodes CDR1 LNHNV and CDR2 YYDKDF (reference sequence). V dropped 0 bases and J dropped 6 bases, with 8 bases sitting between them. The CDR3 length is 13 residues. The CDR3 bases are TGTGCCACCAGCAGAGACAGGTCGGATGGCTACACCTTC. Amino acids: CATSRDRSDGYTF.

The chain joins TRBV14 to TRBJ2-2; D remains ambiguous. Germline-derived CDR1 and CDR2 are SGHDN and FVKESK. The CDR3 spans 16 residues. V was shortened by 3 bases and J by 1 base, with 12 bases between the two germline ends. The CDR3 region is CASSHLGNLNTGELFF. The CDR3, as DNA: TGTGCCAGCAGCCACCTAGGGAACTTGAACACCGGGGAGCTGTTTTTT.